Sequencing of this T cell receptor beta chain was carried out in a study of blood T cells in healthy people across ages. Study-wide results and limits: Both naive CD4+ cell counts and diversity were greater in long-lived donors than in aged donors. Unknown CMV status may confound age-related changes in expanded clones.

The CDR3 has 15 amino acids. V trimming: 4 bases; J trimming: 3 bases; junction bases outside the gene matches: 6. Per the germline V gene, CDR1 is SGHRS and CDR2 is YFSETQ. Primed by a sample-barcoded 5' primer and a J-beta primer mix, a second PCR proceeded for about 7 to 11 cycles. TCRdb ran MiXCR on the 5' RACE reads and lists one entry per CDR3 protein. Of about 1 million distinct CDR3 sequences detected, 40% to 50% appear once; the ten largest clones hold 15% to 20%. About this clonotype: Its antigen is still unknown.

The V gene is TRBV5-1, the J gene TRBJ2-3, with 9 bases identical to TRBD1. The source of this sequence is a woman in her sixties in good health. What was sequenced was blood. The CDR3 here is CASSPGQGWTDTQYF. The CDR3, as DNA: TGCGCCAGCAGCCCGGGACAGGGTTGGACAGATACGCAGTATTTT.